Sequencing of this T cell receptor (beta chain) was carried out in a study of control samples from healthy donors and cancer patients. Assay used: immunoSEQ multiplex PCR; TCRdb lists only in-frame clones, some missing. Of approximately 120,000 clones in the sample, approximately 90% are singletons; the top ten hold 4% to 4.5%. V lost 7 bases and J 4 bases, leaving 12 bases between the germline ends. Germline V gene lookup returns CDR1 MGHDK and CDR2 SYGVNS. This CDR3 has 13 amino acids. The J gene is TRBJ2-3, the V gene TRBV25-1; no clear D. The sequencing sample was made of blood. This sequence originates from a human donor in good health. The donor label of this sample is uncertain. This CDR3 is CASNTPAADTQYF. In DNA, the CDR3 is TGTGCCAGCAACACCCCCGCGGCAGATACGCAGTATTTT. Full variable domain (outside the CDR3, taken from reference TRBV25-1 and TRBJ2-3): EADIYQTPRYLVIGTGKKITLECSQTMGHDKMYWYQQDPGMELHLIHYSYGVNSTEKGDLSSESTVSRIRTEHFPLTLESARPSHTSQYLCASNTPAADTQYFGPGTRLTVL.